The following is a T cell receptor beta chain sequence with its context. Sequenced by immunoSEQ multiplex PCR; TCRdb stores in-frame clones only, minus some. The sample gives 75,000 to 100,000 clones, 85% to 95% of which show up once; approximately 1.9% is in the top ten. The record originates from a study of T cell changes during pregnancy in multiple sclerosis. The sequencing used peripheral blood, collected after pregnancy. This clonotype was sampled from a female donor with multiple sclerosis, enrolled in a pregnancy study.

The CDR3 spells CASSPGGLGNQPQHF. CDR3 sequence (DNA): TGTGCCAGCAGCCCAGGGGGTTTGGGCAATCAGCCCCAGCATTTT. The chain is built from TRBV7-9 and TRBJ1-5, with 7 bases fitting TRBD1. With 5 bases clipped from V and 2 bases from J, the junction kept 6 bases outside the gene matches. This CDR3 has 15 amino acids. Per the germline V gene, CDR1 is SEHNR and CDR2 is FQNEAQ (reference sequence).